This passage covers 3 T cell receptor beta chains from one sample sequenced in a study of graft-versus-host responses after intestinal transplantation. For these TCRs, the target antigens are not known. The repertoire was sequenced with immunoSEQ multiplex PCR; TCRdb's copy has only in-frame clones and lacks some. The sample lists around 100,000 clones; about nine tenths were seen once. Sequenced material: unstimulated CD4+ T cells sorted from spleen or lymph node cells, taken before transplant. Every receptor here comes from a human donor who was the organ donor for an intestinal transplant.

The rearrangement joins TRBV6-1 to TRBJ1-2, with D uncertain. Trimming left V 8 bases short and J 1 base short, with 14 bases between. The CDR3 is 14 residues long. Germline V gives CDR1 MNHNS, CDR2 SASEGT. The CDR3 sequence is CASGSRRGNYGYTF. Here the CDR3 DNA reads TGTGCCAGCGGATCCCGCCGGGGTAACTATGGCTACACCTTC.

This clone was seen once. This sequence joins TRBV5-4 and TRBJ2-1; D call uncertain. Germline V gene data show CDR1 as SGHNT and CDR2 as YYREEE (reference sequence). The V end lost 0 bases, the J end lost 1 base, and 8 bases lay between the germline ends. The CDR3 runs to 15 residues. In DNA form, the CDR3 reads TGTGCCAGCAGCTTGGCCAGCGCGTCCTACAATGAGCAGTTCTTC. Its translation is CASSLASASYNEQFF.

The chain links TRBV19 to TRBJ1-6; 10 bases align to TRBD1. The CDR3 consists of 15 residues. V lost 4 bases and J lost 11; bases outside the gene matches: 8. Germline CDR1 and CDR2: LNHDA and SQIVND (reference sequence). The CDR3 sequence: CASSKSRDRGTPLHF. CDR3 coding DNA: TGTGCCAGTAGTAAAAGCCGGGACAGGGGAACACCCCTCCACTTT. The full variable domain, rest sourced from reference TRBV19 and TRBJ1-6, is DGGITQSPKYLFRKEGQNVTLSCEQNLNHDAMYWYRQDPGQGLRLIYYSQIVNDFQKGDIAEGYSVSREKKESFPLTVTSAQKNPTAFYLCASSKSRDRGTPLHFGNGTRLTVT.